This entry concerns a single TCR beta chain. Antigen: not known. Treatment specified: oral pan-JAK inhibitor, 5-10 mg twice daily. The data are from a study of CD8+ T cells in alopecia areata. At the level of the study: Treatment with tofacitinib (6 to 18 months) was followed by 6 months off drug.

The CDR3 totals 14 residues. V shed 0 bases and J shed 1 base, with 9 bases lying between them. Germline CDR1 and CDR2: GTSNPN and SVGIG (reference sequence). cDNA prepared by RNA extraction and subsequent reverse transcription served as the template for sequencing. Repertoires were generated with immunoSEQ multiplex PCR, while TCRdb's copy carries only in-frame clones and drops some. The table includes 90,000 to 100,000 clones, 50% to 75% detected once. Regarding the study as a whole: Persistence in scalp and blood during tofacitinib was observed for many expanded lesional clones. Scalp sequencing captures resident alphabeta T cells of normal skin too.

The TCR originated in a human donor with alopecia areata. This material consisted of CD8+ T cells sorted from blood, taken at week 4, from a patient treated with tofacitinib. This chain connects TRBV30 to TRBJ1-1, with D unclear. CDR3 loop: CAWSVRAGNTEAFF. The CDR3, as DNA: TGTGCCTGGAGTGTACGGGCGGGGAACACTGAAGCTTTCTTT.